Listed below are T cell receptor beta chains from one sample, sequenced in a study of T cells after yellow fever vaccination. TCRdb independently ran MiXCR on the 5' RACE reads; one entry per CDR3 protein. The data contain 340,000 or so distinct CDR3 sequences, roughly an eighth of them singletons. The input for sequencing was CD4+ T cells sorted from PBMCs, taken 15 days after the yellow fever booster vaccination. These receptors originate from a man between 18 and 35 years old who received the YFV17D yellow fever vaccine. Both conserved end residues are part of each CDR3. A D gene is named only where the DNA matches it firmly. The size of a clone is reported for some rows only, either as once, few or many, or as a class for expanded clones.

J gene: TRBJ1-2; D gene: -; clone size: many; V gene: TRBV18; CDR3 DNA: TGTGCCAGCTCACCACCGCCAGGGGCGAACTATGGCTACACCTTC; CDR3 protein: CASSPPPGANYGYTF
J gene: TRBJ2-7; D gene: -; clone size: few; V gene: TRBV18; CDR3 DNA: TGTGCCAGCTCACCTCGCAGGGAGAACTACGAGCAGTACTTC; CDR3 protein: CASSPRRENYEQYF
J gene: TRBJ2-2; D gene: -; clone size: -; V gene: TRBV7-2; CDR3 DNA: TGTGCCAGCAGCTTAAACGTTGTGGGGGCGAACACCGGGGAGCTGTTTTTT; CDR3 protein: CASSLNVVGANTGELFF
J gene: TRBJ2-7; D gene: TRBD1; clone size: few; V gene: TRBV6-5; CDR3 DNA: TGTGCCAGCGGGGACAGGGTTAGGGAGCAGTACTTC; CDR3 protein: CASGDRVREQYF
J gene: TRBJ1-2; D gene: -; clone size: once; V gene: TRBV20-1; CDR3 DNA: TGCAGTGCTTCCAGGGGAGGGAGATTTGACCTAGGTGGCTACACCTTC; CDR3 protein: CSASRGGRFDLGGYTF
J gene: TRBJ2-3; D gene: -; clone size: few; V gene: TRBV5-1; CDR3 DNA: TGCGCCAGCAGCCTGGGGACCAACGAGGCAGATACGCAGTATTTT; CDR3 protein: CASSLGTNEADTQYF
J gene: TRBJ2-5; D gene: TRBD1; clone size: few; V gene: TRBV6-5; CDR3 DNA: TGTGCCAGTAAGGACAGGAGAGAGACCCAGTACTTC; CDR3 protein: CASKDRRETQYF
J gene: TRBJ1-4; D gene: TRBD1; clone size: -; V gene: TRBV30; CDR3 DNA: TGTGCCTGGAGTGGGGACAGCAATGAAAAACTGTTTTTT; CDR3 protein: CAWSGDSNEKLFF
J gene: TRBJ2-2; D gene: -; clone size: -; V gene: TRBV10-3; CDR3 DNA: TGTGCCATCAGTGAGTCTGGGAGAGGGGTCACCGGGGAGCTGTTTTTT; CDR3 protein: CAISESGRGVTGELFF
J gene: TRBJ2-3; D gene: -; clone size: -; V gene: TRBV4-3; CDR3 DNA: TGCGCCAGCAGCCAAGAGTCGGCAGATACGCAGTATTTT; CDR3 protein: CASSQESADTQYF
J gene: TRBJ2-3; D gene: -; clone size: many; V gene: TRBV7-8; CDR3 DNA: TGTGCCAGCAGCTTTTCTAGTGCTAGCACAGATACGCAGTATTTT; CDR3 protein: CASSFSSASTDTQYF
J gene: TRBJ2-7; D gene: -; clone size: few; V gene: TRBV7-2; CDR3 DNA: TGTGCCAGCAGCTTACGTTCGTACTCTCCGGGCTCCTACGAGCAGTACTTC; CDR3 protein: CASSLRSYSPGSYEQYF
J gene: TRBJ1-2; D gene: -; clone size: few; V gene: TRBV6-5; CDR3 DNA: TGTGCCATAGCCCCCTCCCGGCGGATCCTCTATGGCTACACCTTC; CDR3 protein: CAIAPSRRILYGYTF
J gene: TRBJ1-2; D gene: -; clone size: -; V gene: TRBV5-1; CDR3 DNA: TGCGCCAGCAGCTTTAACGCAGAAGGACGGTACTATGGCTACACCTTC; CDR3 protein: CASSFNAEGRYYGYTF
J gene: TRBJ1-5; D gene: -; clone size: -; V gene: TRBV29-1; CDR3 DNA: TGCAGCGTCTCTATTAATAGCAATCAGCCCCAGCATTTT; CDR3 protein: CSVSINSNQPQHF
J gene: TRBJ2-5; D gene: -; clone size: -; V gene: TRBV3-1; CDR3 DNA: TGTGCCAGCAGCCAAGATAAGGGCAGGGAGACCCAGTACTTC; CDR3 protein: CASSQDKGRETQYF
J gene: TRBJ1-2; D gene: -; clone size: few; V gene: TRBV18; CDR3 DNA: TGTGCCAGCTCACCCCAAATGGACTCCCCGGTGTGGATAAACTATGGCTACACCTTC; CDR3 protein: CASSPQMDSPVWINYGYTF
J gene: TRBJ1-3; D gene: -; clone size: -; V gene: TRBV19; CDR3 DNA: TGTGCCAGTAGTGCCACGGGAGAGGGAAACACCATATATTTT; CDR3 protein: CASSATGEGNTIYF
J gene: TRBJ1-2; D gene: -; clone size: -; V gene: TRBV4-3; CDR3 DNA: TGCGCCAGCAGCATTGAGATTTCGGGACAAAGTGGCTACACCTTC; CDR3 protein: CASSIEISGQSGYTF
J gene: TRBJ2-3; D gene: -; clone size: many; V gene: TRBV30; CDR3 DNA: TGTGCCTGGAACAGGGCGGATACGCAGTATTTT; CDR3 protein: CAWNRADTQYF
J gene: TRBJ2-2; D gene: TRBD1; clone size: few; V gene: TRBV5-1; CDR3 DNA: TGCGCCAGCAGCGATACAGGGACAGGGGACACCGGGGAGCTGTTTTTT; CDR3 protein: CASSDTGTGDTGELFF
J gene: TRBJ2-2; D gene: -; clone size: few; V gene: TRBV20-1; CDR3 DNA: TGCAGTGCTAGAGACAGGGTTTCAGGGTCCCCCACCGGGGAGCTGTTTTTT; CDR3 protein: CSARDRVSGSPTGELFF
J gene: TRBJ1-2; D gene: -; clone size: -; V gene: TRBV7-6; CDR3 DNA: TGTGCCAGCAGCTCCCGGACCCCCTATGGCTACACCTTC; CDR3 protein: CASSSRTPYGYTF
J gene: TRBJ1-4; D gene: -; clone size: few; V gene: TRBV29-1; CDR3 DNA: TGCAGCGTTGAAGATCCAGCAAACGAAAAACTGTTTTTT; CDR3 protein: CSVEDPANEKLFF
J gene: TRBJ2-3; D gene: TRBD2; clone size: few; V gene: TRBV18; CDR3 DNA: TGTGCCAGCTCACCTCTATTGGGACTAGCGGGGGTCCTGGATACGCAGTATTTT; CDR3 protein: CASSPLLGLAGVLDTQYF
J gene: TRBJ1-3; D gene: -; clone size: -; V gene: TRBV14; CDR3 DNA: TGTGCCAGCAGCCAAGATCGTCCAGCGGGGTATGGAAACACCATATATTTT; CDR3 protein: CASSQDRPAGYGNTIYF
J gene: TRBJ1-2; D gene: -; clone size: few; V gene: TRBV6-5; CDR3 DNA: TGTGCCAGCAGTCAAACAGGAGGGCATGGCTACACCTTC; CDR3 protein: CASSQTGGHGYTF
J gene: TRBJ2-5; D gene: -; clone size: many; V gene: TRBV5-1; CDR3 DNA: TGCGCCAGCAGCTCGGGCGGGGTTGCGGAGACCCAGTACTTC; CDR3 protein: CASSSGGVAETQYF
J gene: TRBJ2-1; D gene: TRBD2; clone size: few; V gene: TRBV7-9; CDR3 DNA: TGTGCCAGCAGCTCCGGACGGGGGGGGTCCTACAATGAGCAGTTCTTC; CDR3 protein: CASSSGRGGSYNEQFF
J gene: TRBJ2-3; D gene: -; clone size: -; V gene: TRBV7-3; CDR3 DNA: TGTGCCAGCAGCTCGGTATCTCTAGGCATAGCAGATACGCAGTATTTT; CDR3 protein: CASSSVSLGIADTQYF
J gene: TRBJ1-6; D gene: -; clone size: few; V gene: TRBV7-2; CDR3 DNA: TGTGCCAGCAGCTTCAGGGGTAAGGCACCCCTCCACTTT; CDR3 protein: CASSFRGKAPLHF
J gene: TRBJ2-5; D gene: TRBD2; clone size: -; V gene: TRBV5-4; CDR3 DNA: TGTGCCAGCAGCTCTGGGACTAGCAGGGAAGAGACCCAGTACTTC; CDR3 protein: CASSSGTSREETQYF
J gene: TRBJ1-1; D gene: TRBD1; clone size: many; V gene: TRBV4-2; CDR3 DNA: TGTGCCAGCAGCCAACACTCAGGGGGCCAGAACACTGAAGCTTTCTTT; CDR3 protein: CASSQHSGGQNTEAFF
J gene: TRBJ2-1; D gene: -; clone size: -; V gene: TRBV4-3; CDR3 DNA: TGCGCCAGCAGCCAAGATCTTCCCAACAATGAGCAGTTCTTC; CDR3 protein: CASSQDLPNNEQFF
J gene: TRBJ1-4; D gene: -; clone size: -; V gene: TRBV5-1; CDR3 DNA: TGCGCCAGCAGCTTGGAGTCTGGGAGGGGTGAAAAACTGTTTTTT; CDR3 protein: CASSLESGRGEKLFF
J gene: TRBJ1-2; D gene: -; clone size: -; V gene: TRBV28; CDR3 DNA: TGTGCCAGCAGTTCCGTACAAACAGGCGGCTACACCTTC; CDR3 protein: CASSSVQTGGYTF
J gene: TRBJ1-5; D gene: -; clone size: -; V gene: TRBV7-2; CDR3 DNA: TGTGCCAGCAGCTTAATGGCAGGGTTAAATCAGCCCCAGCATTTT; CDR3 protein: CASSLMAGLNQPQHF
J gene: TRBJ2-3; D gene: -; clone size: many; V gene: TRBV12-3/TRBV12-4; CDR3 DNA: TGTGCCAGCAGGTCAGACAGGCCACCTAGCACAGATACGCAGTATTTT; CDR3 protein: CASRSDRPPSTDTQYF
J gene: TRBJ2-7; D gene: TRBD1; clone size: -; V gene: TRBV5-1; CDR3 DNA: TGCGCCAGCAGCCCAGGGGGCCCTGGCCCCTACGAGCAGTACTTC; CDR3 protein: CASSPGGPGPYEQYF
J gene: TRBJ1-1; D gene: -; clone size: -; V gene: TRBV7-2; CDR3 DNA: TGTGCCAGCAGCGTACATCAGGGTACCACTGAAGCTTTCTTT; CDR3 protein: CASSVHQGTTEAFF
J gene: TRBJ2-1; D gene: TRBD2; clone size: few; V gene: TRBV3-1; CDR3 DNA: TGTGCCAGCAGCCAAGATGGGCGACTAGCGGCCTCCTACAATGAGCAGTTCTTC; CDR3 protein: CASSQDGRLAASYNEQFF
J gene: TRBJ1-1; D gene: -; clone size: many; V gene: TRBV3-1; CDR3 DNA: TGTGCCAGCAGCCAAGATATTGGGGCGGCCGAGGGGTTCCACTTT; CDR3 protein: CASSQDIGAAEGFHF
J gene: TRBJ1-1; D gene: -; clone size: few; V gene: TRBV11-1; CDR3 DNA: TGTGCCAGCAGCTGGAGGGGCGAACGGGTTGAAGCTTTCTTT; CDR3 protein: CASSWRGERVEAFF
J gene: TRBJ2-6; D gene: -; clone size: -; V gene: TRBV5-1; CDR3 DNA: TGCGCCAGCACTCACCGGGGCTCTGGGGCCAACGTCCTGACTTTC; CDR3 protein: CASTHRGSGANVLTF
J gene: TRBJ1-5; D gene: -; clone size: many; V gene: TRBV4-1; CDR3 DNA: TGCGCCAGCAGCCAAGCGGGTACCCTAGATCAGCCCCAGCATTTT; CDR3 protein: CASSQAGTLDQPQHF
J gene: TRBJ2-3; D gene: -; clone size: -; V gene: TRBV10-2; CDR3 DNA: TGCGCCAGCACCCCTGGACGATCTACAGATACGCAGTATTTT; CDR3 protein: CASTPGRSTDTQYF
J gene: TRBJ1-1; D gene: TRBD1; clone size: -; V gene: TRBV7-2; CDR3 DNA: TGTGCCAGCAGCTTAGTGTGGCAGGGGGGGCCTGAAGCTTTCTTT; CDR3 protein: CASSLVWQGGPEAFF
J gene: TRBJ1-4; D gene: -; clone size: -; V gene: TRBV5-5; CDR3 DNA: TGTGCCAGCAGATACACAACTAATGAAAAACTGTTTTTT; CDR3 protein: CASRYTTNEKLFF
J gene: TRBJ2-2; D gene: -; clone size: many; V gene: TRBV6-5; CDR3 DNA: TGTGCCAGCAGCGTAAACACCGGGGAGCTGTTTTTT; CDR3 protein: CASSVNTGELFF
J gene: TRBJ1-2; D gene: -; clone size: few; V gene: TRBV5-6; CDR3 DNA: TGTGCCAGCAGCCCGGGACGGAGCTATGGCTACACCTTC; CDR3 protein: CASSPGRSYGYTF
J gene: TRBJ2-2; D gene: TRBD1; clone size: -; V gene: TRBV5-4; CDR3 DNA: TGTGCCAGCAGAACCAATTCAGGGGGCGGGACCGGGGAGCTGTTTTTT; CDR3 protein: CASRTNSGGGTGELFF
J gene: TRBJ1-1; D gene: TRBD1; clone size: few; V gene: TRBV20-1; CDR3 DNA: TGCAGTGCTCCCCGGGACAGGGGAAGGCTCGGCACTGAAGCTTTCTTT; CDR3 protein: CSAPRDRGRLGTEAFF
J gene: TRBJ1-1; D gene: -; clone size: -; V gene: TRBV7-3; CDR3 DNA: TGTGCCAGCAGCGCATCGGACGGGGACACTGAAGCTTTCTTT; CDR3 protein: CASSASDGDTEAFF
J gene: TRBJ2-2; D gene: -; clone size: -; V gene: TRBV6-5; CDR3 DNA: TGTGCCAGCAGTTACCGGGGCCGGGTGAACACCGGGGAGCTGTTTTTT; CDR3 protein: CASSYRGRVNTGELFF
J gene: TRBJ2-2; D gene: -; clone size: -; V gene: TRBV7-2; CDR3 DNA: TGTGCCAGCAGGACACAGGGAGGTAGAGAGACCGGGGAGCTGTATTTT; CDR3 protein: CASRTQGGRETGELYF
J gene: TRBJ1-6; D gene: -; clone size: few; V gene: TRBV7-2; CDR3 DNA: TGTGCCAGCAGCTATCCCCGGGAGGGGGACTCACCCCTCCACTTT; CDR3 protein: CASSYPREGDSPLHF
J gene: TRBJ2-4; D gene: TRBD2; clone size: many; V gene: TRBV28; CDR3 DNA: TGTGCCAGCAGCCGACGGGGACTAGCGGGGGTTTTAGCCAAAAACATTCAGTACTTC; CDR3 protein: CASSRRGLAGVLAKNIQYF
J gene: TRBJ2-3; D gene: TRBD1; clone size: -; V gene: TRBV4-1; CDR3 DNA: TGCGCCAGCAGCCAAGATAGGACCGGGACAGGCATCACAGATACGCAGTATTTT; CDR3 protein: CASSQDRTGTGITDTQYF